Following are 28 T cell receptor beta chains from one sample sequenced in a study of a mutant IDH1 vaccine in newly diagnosed glioma. No antigen has been assigned to these receptors. This table comes from immunoSEQ multiplex PCR, and its TCRdb copy is limited to in-frame clones, with some not included. The sample contains some 29,000 clones, roughly 80% of which appear only once. Time point here: week 35, safety follow-up. A single vaccine dose contained 300 ug of mutant IDH1 20-mer peptide, and topical imiquimod was used with it. The material sequenced was PBMCs, taken from a glioma patient whose treatment included an IDH1 peptide vaccine. The source is a woman under 40 with glioma. Some clones in this sample may be carry-over from other donors' samples.

This sequence joins TRBV5-1 and TRBJ2-2, with TRBD2 matching over 12 bases. The germline CDR1 and CDR2 sequences are SGHRS and YFSETQ. Trimming took 2 bases from V and 5 from J; bases not matched to a gene: 7. This CDR3 is built from 17 residues. As DNA, the CDR3 is TGCGCCAGCAGCTTTCCGACTAGCGGGAGAGGAACCGGGGAGCTGTTTTTT. It is translated as CASSFPTSGRGTGELFF.

This clone showed up just once. The chain couples TRBV5-6 to TRBJ2-5; D perhaps matches TRBD1 (5 bases). Germline V gene data show CDR1 as SGHDT and CDR2 as YYEEEE. V dropped 4 bases and J dropped 2 bases, with 15 bases sitting between them. The CDR3 has 15 amino acids. The CDR3 region has the DNA TGTGCCAGCAGCCTGGCCGACAGCCTTCAAGAGACCCAGTACTTC. Protein: CASSLADSLQETQYF.

The V call is TRBV6-5, the J call TRBJ2-1, with 8 bases identical to TRBD2. Germline V gives CDR1 MNHEY, CDR2 SVGAGI. J was trimmed by 12 bases and V by 2 bases; bases with no gene match: 9. This CDR3 comprises 14 residues. The CDR3 region is CASSYLGGRQGQFF. The CDR3 bases are TGTGCCAGCAGTTACCTTGGCGGGAGGCAAGGGCAGTTCTTC.

This sequence joins TRBV30 and TRBJ2-5, with 7 bases that match TRBD2. J was trimmed by 5 bases and V by 3 bases; bases with no gene match: 6. CDR1 and CDR2 from the germline V gene are GTSNPN and SVGIG (reference sequence). The CDR3 extends over 13 amino acids. The CDR3 protein is CAWSAVGGETQYF. In nucleotides, the CDR3 is TGTGCCTGGAGCGCGGTGGGGGGGGAGACCCAGTACTTC.

This clone was observed a few times. The chain recombines TRBV4-1 with TRBJ1-1; a weak D match, TRBD1 (6 bases). CDR1 is MGHRA, CDR2 YSYEKL, per germline. V lost 0 bases and J 5 bases, leaving 13 bases between the germline ends. The CDR3 runs 15 residues. CDR3 in amino acids: CASSQDYRARTEAFF. The CDR3 nucleotides read TGCGCCAGCAGCCAAGATTACAGGGCGAGAACTGAAGCTTTCTTT.

CDR3 protein: CASSEQTSTDTQYF. The CDR3 DNA sequence: TGTGCCAGCAGTGAGCAGACTAGCACAGATACGCAGTATTTT. The chain couples TRBV2 to TRBJ2-3; D is ambiguous. Germline-derived CDR1 and CDR2 are SNHLY and FYNNEI. This CDR3 has 14 amino acids. Trimming pared 3 bases from V and 0 bases from J, leaving 7 bases between.

This clone was seen once. V is TRBV19 and J is TRBJ2-1; possibly TRBD2 for D (6 bases). Deletions cut 1 base from V and 2 bases from J, with 15 bases between. From germline, CDR1 is LNHDA and CDR2 SQIVND (reference sequence). This CDR3 comprises 17 residues. The DNA for the CDR3 is TGTGCCAGTAGTATAGCCGGAGGGGCAGGAACCTACAATGAGCAGTTCTTC. As protein: CASSIAGGAGTYNEQFF.

The rearrangement links TRBV28 to TRBJ1-2; a possible D gene is TRBD1 (6 bases). The CDR3 spans 13 residues. Looked up from germline, CDR1 is MDHEN and CDR2 is SYDVKM. Trimming shortened V by 5 bases and J by 3 bases, and 10 bases separated the two germline ends. The CDR3: CASSHRAYYGYTF. Written as DNA, the CDR3 is TGTGCCAGCAGTCACAGGGCCTACTATGGCTACACCTTC.

This chain joins TRBV4-1 and TRBJ2-1; a weak D match, TRBD2 (6 bases). CDR3 size: 16 residues. CDR1 and CDR2 from the germline V gene are MGHRA and YSYEKL. V shed 2 bases and J shed 8 bases, with 19 bases lying between them. In nucleotides, the CDR3 is TGCGCCAGCAGCCAACCCCACGAACCTCCGGGGGATGAGCAGTTCTTC. Amino acids: CASSQPHEPPGDEQFF.

This chain links TRBV2 with TRBJ2-2, with D possibly matching TRBD2 (6 bases). The ends were cut back, 8 bases at V and 5 bases at J, with 15 bases in the middle. The CDR3 spans 14 residues. The germline V gene has CDR1 SNHLY and CDR2 FYNNEI. CDR3 loop: CASSVRRGTGELFF. As DNA, the CDR3 is TGTGCCAGCTCAGTGCGGAGGGGAACCGGGGAGCTGTTTTTT.

A single count supports this clone. The J gene is TRBJ2-1, the V gene TRBV14; 10 bases agree with TRBD2. The CDR3 consists of 17 residues. The V segment lost 4 bases and the J segment 4 bases; nucleotides outside the gene matches: 10. Looked up from germline, CDR1 is SGHDN and CDR2 is FVKESK. CDR3 sequence: CASSLGTSAVPYNEQFF. CDR3 in DNA: TGTGCCAGCAGCCTTGGGACTAGCGCGGTCCCTTACAATGAGCAGTTCTTC.

A note on this clone: A read error may produce the germline difference seen at one junction end. The CDR3 DNA is TGCGCCAGCAGCCAGCCCGGGACTAGTCAGGCGAGGGTCTTC. Translation gives CASSQPGTSQARVF. The chain recombines TRBV4-1 with TRBJ2-1; 8 bases line up with TRBD2. CDR1 is MGHRA and CDR2 is YSYEKL in the germline V gene. CDR3 length: 14 residues.

This chain uses TRBV6-6 with TRBJ1-1, with TRBD1 as a possible D gene (6 bases). V was pared by 7 bases and J by 3 bases, with 15 bases between. Looked up from germline, CDR1 is MNHNY and CDR2 is SVGAGI (reference sequence). The CDR3 contains 14 residues. CDR3 coding DNA: TGTGCCAGCACCAAACAGGAGGGGGACACTGAAGCTTTCTTT. As protein: CASTKQEGDTEAFF.

In its sample, this clone was seen a few times. The chain couples TRBV19 to TRBJ2-7; 11 bases line up with TRBD2. This CDR3 region has 18 residues. V trimming: 1 base; J trimming: 0 bases; junction bases outside the gene matches: 8. The germline CDR1 and CDR2 sequences are LNHDA and SQIVND (reference sequence). DNA of the CDR3: TGTGCCAGTAGTATAGGCTTCCGACTAGCGGGGAGCTCCTACGAGCAGTACTTC. It is translated as CASSIGFRLAGSSYEQYF.

V is TRBV7-6 and J is TRBJ2-7; 13 bases align to TRBD2. The CDR3 is 15 residues long. CDR1 is SGHVS, CDR2 FNYEAQ, per germline. Trimming at V came to 4 bases and at J to 6 bases, leaving 6 bases not matched to a gene. As DNA, the CDR3 is TGTGCCAGCAGCTCCAGGACTAGCGGGAGCTCCGAGCAGTACTTC. It codes for CASSSRTSGSSEQYF. The complete variable domain, with remaining parts taken from reference TRBV7-6 and TRBJ2-7, reads GAGVSQSPRYKVTKRGQDVALRCDPISGHVSLYWYRQALGQGPEFLTYFNYEAQQDKSGLPNDRFSAERPEGSISTLTIQRTEQRDSAMYRCASSSRTSGSSEQYFGPGTRLTVT.

V gene TRBV2 combines with J gene TRBJ2-1; no definite D call. CDR1 and CDR2 from the germline V gene are SNHLY and FYNNEI. The CDR3 covers 18 residues. Trimming removed 3 bases from V and 1 base from J, with 19 bases in between. The CDR3 here is CASSEGSGSWLSYNEQFF. The CDR3 DNA reads as TGTGCCAGCAGTGAGGGATCAGGTAGCTGGCTGTCCTACAATGAGCAGTTCTTC.

The chain combines TRBV9 with TRBJ2-3; D is uncertain. The germline V gene has CDR1 SGDLS and CDR2 YYNGEE. The CDR3 spans 15 residues. Trimming removed 3 bases at V and 6 bases at J, with 17 bases between. The CDR3 loop reads CASSAWASTTDTQYF. The CDR3 DNA is TGTGCCAGCAGCGCGTGGGCCTCCACCACGGATACGCAGTATTTT.

The V gene is TRBV11-3, the J gene TRBJ2-7; D might be TRBD2 (6 bases). This CDR3 spans 15 amino acids. The germline V and J ends were trimmed by 4 bases and 5 bases, with 18 bases remaining between them. CDR1 and CDR2 (germline): SGHNT, YENEEA. The CDR3 nucleotides read TGTGCCAGCAGCTCGTGGGACTCCCAAATTGACGAGCAGTACTTC. Translating gives CASSSWDSQIDEQYF.

This chain connects TRBV5-1 to TRBJ2-7; D may be TRBD2 (5 bases). Trimming took off 1 base at V and 3 bases at J, with 14 bases between the two ends. The germline gives CDR1 SGHRS, CDR2 YFSETQ. The CDR3 is 15 amino acids. The CDR3 loop reads CASSLWAGQNYEQYF. CDR3 DNA: TGCGCCAGCAGCTTGTGGGCGGGTCAGAACTACGAGCAGTACTTC.

V gene TRBV19 combines with J gene TRBJ2-7; 12 bases map to TRBD2. V lost 5 bases and J lost 6; bases outside the gene matches: 8. Per germline, CDR1 LNHDA and CDR2 SQIVND (reference sequence). The CDR3 is 15 residues long. The DNA for the CDR3 is TGTGCCAGTAGTGCGACTAGCGGGAGTTTGTCCGAGCAGTACTTC. It is translated as CASSATSGSLSEQYF.

This sequence joins TRBV27 and TRBJ2-5, with 9 bases that match TRBD2. The CDR3 length is 15 residues. Trimming at V came to 3 bases and at J to 4 bases, leaving 6 bases not matched to a gene. The germline CDR1 and CDR2 sequences are MNHEY and SMNVEV (reference sequence). For the CDR3, the DNA is TGTGCCAGCAGTTTGCGGGGGGGAAGGGGAGAGACCCAGTACTTC. It codes for CASSLRGGRGETQYF.

As DNA, the CDR3 is TGTGCCAGCAGCCCCCAATCCGGGACTAACCGCTACAATGAGCAGTTCTTC. Protein: CASSPQSGTNRYNEQFF. The V gene is TRBV9, the J gene TRBJ2-1, with TRBD2 matching over 7 bases. The CDR3 contains 17 residues. The germline gives CDR1 SGDLS, CDR2 YYNGEE. V lost 4 bases to trimming and J lost 3 bases; unmatched junction nucleotides: 13.

V gene TRBV19 combines with J gene TRBJ2-1, with TRBD2 identical over 13 bases. V lost 5 bases and J lost 9; bases outside the gene matches: 7. This CDR3 is 15 amino acids long. Germline CDR1 reads LNHDA; CDR2 reads SQIVND (reference sequence). This CDR3 is CASSVGLAGVGEQFF. CDR3 coding DNA: TGTGCCAGTAGTGTAGGACTAGCGGGAGTAGGTGAGCAGTTCTTC.

This sequence joins TRBV5-6 and TRBJ2-3; 7 positions match TRBD2. The CDR3 has 18 amino acids. J was trimmed by 4 bases and V by 4 bases; bases with no gene match: 18. The germline CDR1 and CDR2 sequences are SGHDT and YYEEEE. CDR3: CASSRRGGGRPGADTQYF. CDR3 DNA: TGTGCCAGCAGCAGGAGGGGTGGCGGGAGACCCGGGGCAGATACGCAGTATTTT.

The chain uses TRBV29-1 and TRBJ1-2, with D perhaps TRBD1 (5 bases). Trimming left V 4 bases short and J 7 bases short, with 13 bases between. The V gene's germline CDR1 is SQVTM and CDR2 ANQGSEA. CDR3 length: 12 residues. In DNA form, the CDR3 reads TGCAGCGTTGGGACGGGGGGGGTTGGCTACACCTTC. This sequence encodes CSVGTGGVGYTF.

V gene TRBV7-9 combines with J gene TRBJ2-3; TRBD2 agrees at 8 bases. CDR1 is SEHNR, CDR2 FQNEAQ, per germline (reference sequence). There are 15 residues in the CDR3. The trim removed 1 base at V and 13 bases at J, leaving 13 bases unmatched. The CDR3 here is CASSLDVAGRPEKYF. CDR3 nucleotide sequence: TGTGCCAGCAGCTTAGATGTAGCGGGGAGACCCGAGAAGTATTTT.

This clone was seen a single time. The rearrangement joins TRBV7-8 to TRBJ2-2, with D unresolved. Trimming pared 4 bases from V and 0 bases from J, leaving 12 bases between. Germline CDR1 is SGHVS and CDR2 is FQNEAQ. The CDR3 covers 16 residues. CDR3: CASSSKPGSNTGELFF. DNA of the CDR3: TGTGCCAGCAGCTCTAAACCAGGATCGAACACCGGGGAGCTGTTTTTT.

A few counts support this clone. The chain carries TRBV27 and TRBJ2-7; 9 bases map to TRBD1. The CDR3 is made up of 15 amino acids. Trimming cost V 6 bases and J 2 bases; bases outside gene matches: 8. Germline V gives CDR1 MNHEY, CDR2 SMNVEV (reference sequence). CDR3 DNA: TGTGCCAGCAGGCAAGGGACAGGGACCACCTACGAGCAGTACTTC. It encodes CASRQGTGTTYEQYF.